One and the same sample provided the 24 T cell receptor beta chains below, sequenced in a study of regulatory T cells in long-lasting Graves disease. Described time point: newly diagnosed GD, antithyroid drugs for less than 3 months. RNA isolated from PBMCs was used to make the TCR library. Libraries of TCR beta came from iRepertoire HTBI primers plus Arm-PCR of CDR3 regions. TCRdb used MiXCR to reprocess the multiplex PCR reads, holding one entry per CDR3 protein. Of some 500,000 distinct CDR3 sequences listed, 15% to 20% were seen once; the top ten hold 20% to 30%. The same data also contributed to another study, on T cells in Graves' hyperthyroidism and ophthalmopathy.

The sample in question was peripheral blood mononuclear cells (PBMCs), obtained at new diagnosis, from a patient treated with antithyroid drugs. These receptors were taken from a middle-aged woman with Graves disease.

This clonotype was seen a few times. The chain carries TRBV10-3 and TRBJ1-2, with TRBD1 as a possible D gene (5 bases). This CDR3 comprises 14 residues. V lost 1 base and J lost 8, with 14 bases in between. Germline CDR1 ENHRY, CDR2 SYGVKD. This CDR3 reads CAISELGSRDGYTF. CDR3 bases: TGTGCCATCAGTGAGTTGGGGAGTAGGGACGGCTACACCTTC.

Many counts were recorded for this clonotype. CDR3 nucleotide sequence: TGTGCCAGCAGTCAAACAGGGACTGGGTCACCCCTCCACTTT. It codes for CASSQTGTGSPLHF. The chain combines TRBV6-1 with TRBJ1-6; the D gene is possibly TRBD1 (6 bases). The germline CDR1 and CDR2 sequences are MNHNS and SASEGT. Trimming took 5 bases from V and 10 from J, leaving 15 bases between them. The CDR3 runs 14 residues.

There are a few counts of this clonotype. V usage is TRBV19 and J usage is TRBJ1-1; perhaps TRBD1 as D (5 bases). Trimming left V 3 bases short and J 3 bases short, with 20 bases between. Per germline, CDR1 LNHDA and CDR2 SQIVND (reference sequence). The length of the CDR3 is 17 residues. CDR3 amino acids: CASSMGDRVSLDTEAFF. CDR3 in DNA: TGTGCCAGTAGTATGGGAGACAGAGTGTCCCTCGACACTGAAGCTTTCTTT. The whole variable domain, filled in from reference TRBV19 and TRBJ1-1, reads DGGITQSPKYLFRKEGQNVTLSCEQNLNHDAMYWYRQDPGQGLRLIYYSQIVNDFQKGDIAEGYSVSREKKESFPLTVTSAQKNPTAFYLCASSMGDRVSLDTEAFFGQGTRLTVV.

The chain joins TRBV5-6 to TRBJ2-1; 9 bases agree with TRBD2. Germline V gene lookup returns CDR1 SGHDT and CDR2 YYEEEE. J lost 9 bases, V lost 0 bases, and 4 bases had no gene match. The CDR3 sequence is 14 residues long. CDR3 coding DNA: TGTGCCAGCAGCTTGGGCGGGGGGGTGGTTGAGCAGTTCTTC. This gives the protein CASSLGGGVVEQFF.

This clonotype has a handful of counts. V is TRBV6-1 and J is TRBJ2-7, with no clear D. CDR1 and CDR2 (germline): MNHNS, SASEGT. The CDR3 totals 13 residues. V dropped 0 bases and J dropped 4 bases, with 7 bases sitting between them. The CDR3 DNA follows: TGTGCCAGCAGTGAAGCATCAGGTTACGAGCAGTACTTC. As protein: CASSEASGYEQYF.

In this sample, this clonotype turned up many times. The CDR3 here is CASSQGTDSNSPLHF. CDR3 sequence (DNA): TGTGCCAGCAGTCAAGGGACAGACTCGAATTCACCCCTCCACTTT. This chain uses TRBV12-3 or TRBV12-4 with TRBJ1-6; the match to TRBD1 covers 7 bases. V dropped 5 bases and J dropped 7; count of bases not matched to a gene: 8. This CDR3 spans 15 amino acids.

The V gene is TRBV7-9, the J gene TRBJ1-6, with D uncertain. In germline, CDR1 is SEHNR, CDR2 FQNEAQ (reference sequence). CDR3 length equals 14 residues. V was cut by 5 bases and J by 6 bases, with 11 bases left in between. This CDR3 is CASSPLAANSPLHF. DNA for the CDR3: TGTGCCAGCAGCCCTCTCGCAGCTAATTCACCCCTCCACTTT.

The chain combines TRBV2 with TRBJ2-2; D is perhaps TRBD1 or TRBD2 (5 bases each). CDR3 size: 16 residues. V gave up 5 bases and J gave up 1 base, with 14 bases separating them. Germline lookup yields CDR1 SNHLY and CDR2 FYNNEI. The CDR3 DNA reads TGTGCCAGCAGTCTCGTGGGACCCATGAACACCGGGGAGCTGTTTTTT. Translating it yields CASSLVGPMNTGELFF.

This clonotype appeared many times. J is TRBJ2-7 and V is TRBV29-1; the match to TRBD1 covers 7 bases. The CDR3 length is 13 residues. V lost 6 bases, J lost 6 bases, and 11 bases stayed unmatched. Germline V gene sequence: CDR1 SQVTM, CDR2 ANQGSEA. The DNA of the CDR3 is TGCAGCGTCCGACAGGGTGGGGTGGGCGAGCAGTACTTC. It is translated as CSVRQGGVGEQYF.

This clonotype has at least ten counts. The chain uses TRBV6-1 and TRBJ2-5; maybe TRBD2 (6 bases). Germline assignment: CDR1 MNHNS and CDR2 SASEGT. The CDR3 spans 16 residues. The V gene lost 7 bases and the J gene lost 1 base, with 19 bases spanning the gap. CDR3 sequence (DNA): TGTGCCAGCAACCCCACCATGGCGGGGATCCAAGAGACCCAGTACTTC. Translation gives CASNPTMAGIQETQYF.

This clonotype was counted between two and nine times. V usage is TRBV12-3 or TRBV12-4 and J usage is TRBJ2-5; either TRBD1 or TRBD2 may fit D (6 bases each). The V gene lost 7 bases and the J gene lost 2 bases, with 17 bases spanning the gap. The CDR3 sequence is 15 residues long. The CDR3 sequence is CASTEGGRGQETQYF. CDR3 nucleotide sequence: TGTGCCAGCACGGAGGGGGGTAGGGGACAAGAGACCCAGTACTTC.

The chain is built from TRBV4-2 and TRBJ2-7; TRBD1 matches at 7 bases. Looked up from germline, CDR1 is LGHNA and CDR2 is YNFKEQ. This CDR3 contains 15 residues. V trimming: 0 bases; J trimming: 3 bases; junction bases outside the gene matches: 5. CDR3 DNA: TGTGCCAGCAGCCAAGAAGGGGACAGTAGCTACGAGCAGTACTTC. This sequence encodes CASSQEGDSSYEQYF.

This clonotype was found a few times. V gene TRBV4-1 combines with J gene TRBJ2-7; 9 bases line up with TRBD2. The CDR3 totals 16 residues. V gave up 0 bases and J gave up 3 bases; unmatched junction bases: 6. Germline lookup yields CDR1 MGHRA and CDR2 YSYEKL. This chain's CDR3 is CASSQEVLAGSYEQYF. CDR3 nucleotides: TGCGCCAGCAGCCAAGAGGTGCTAGCGGGGAGCTACGAGCAGTACTTC.

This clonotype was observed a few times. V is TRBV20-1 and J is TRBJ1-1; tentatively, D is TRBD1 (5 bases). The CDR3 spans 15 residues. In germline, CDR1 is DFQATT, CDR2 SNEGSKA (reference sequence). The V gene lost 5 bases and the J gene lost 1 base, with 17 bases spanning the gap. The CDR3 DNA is TGCAGTGCTCCCTCGTTTGGGGGGGAGAACACTGAAGCTTTCTTT. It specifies CSAPSFGGENTEAFF.

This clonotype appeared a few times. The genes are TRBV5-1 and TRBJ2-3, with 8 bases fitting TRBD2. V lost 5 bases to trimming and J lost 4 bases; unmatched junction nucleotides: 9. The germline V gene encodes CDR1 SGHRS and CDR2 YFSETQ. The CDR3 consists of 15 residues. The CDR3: CASSPTSGSPDTQYF. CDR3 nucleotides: TGCGCCAGCAGTCCTACTAGCGGATCTCCAGATACGCAGTATTTT. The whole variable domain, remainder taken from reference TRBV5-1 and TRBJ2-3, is KAGVTQTPRYLIKTRGQQVTLSCSPISGHRSVSWYQQTPGQGLQFLFEYFSETQRNKGNFPGRFSGRQFSNSRSEMNVSTLELGDSALYLCASSPTSGSPDTQYFGPGTRLTVL.

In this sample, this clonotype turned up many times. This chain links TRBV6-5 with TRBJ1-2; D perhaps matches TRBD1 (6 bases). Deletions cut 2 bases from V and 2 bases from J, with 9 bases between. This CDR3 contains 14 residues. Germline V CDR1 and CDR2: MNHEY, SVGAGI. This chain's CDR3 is CASSYQGKNYGYTF. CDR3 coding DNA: TGTGCCAGCAGTTACCAGGGGAAAAACTATGGCTACACCTTC.

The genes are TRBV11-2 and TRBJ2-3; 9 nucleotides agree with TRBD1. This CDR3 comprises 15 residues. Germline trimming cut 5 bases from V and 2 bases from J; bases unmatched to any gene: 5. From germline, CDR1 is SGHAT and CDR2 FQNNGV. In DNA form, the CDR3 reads TGTGCCAGCAGCCAACGACAGGGGGACACAGATACGCAGTATTTT. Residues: CASSQRQGDTDTQYF.

This CDR3 is CASSPRGISGANVLTF. DNA of the CDR3: TGTGCCAGCAGCCCCAGGGGCATCTCTGGGGCCAACGTCCTGACTTTC. J is TRBJ2-6 and V is TRBV7-9, with D possibly matching TRBD1 (6 bases). The germline V gene has CDR1 SEHNR and CDR2 FQNEAQ (reference sequence). The CDR3 is 16 amino acids. Trimming left V 5 bases short and J 0 bases short, with 11 bases between.

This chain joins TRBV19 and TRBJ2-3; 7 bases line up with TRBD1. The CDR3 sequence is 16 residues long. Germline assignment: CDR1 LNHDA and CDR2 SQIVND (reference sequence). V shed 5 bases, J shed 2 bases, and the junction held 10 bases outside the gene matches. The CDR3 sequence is CASSPGTAVATDTQYF. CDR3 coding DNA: TGTGCCAGTAGTCCCGGGACAGCGGTGGCCACAGATACGCAGTATTTT.

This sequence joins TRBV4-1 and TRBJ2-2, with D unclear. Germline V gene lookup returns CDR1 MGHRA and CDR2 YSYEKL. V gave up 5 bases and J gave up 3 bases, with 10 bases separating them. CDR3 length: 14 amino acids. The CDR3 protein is CASSARIDTGELFF. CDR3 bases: TGCGCCAGCAGCGCTCGCATTGACACCGGGGAGCTGTTTTTT.

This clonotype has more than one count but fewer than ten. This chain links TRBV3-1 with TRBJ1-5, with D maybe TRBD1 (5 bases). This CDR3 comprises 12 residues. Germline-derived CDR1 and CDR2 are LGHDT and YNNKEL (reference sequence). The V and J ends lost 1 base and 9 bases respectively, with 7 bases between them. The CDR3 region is CASSQVGGPQHF. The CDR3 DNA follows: TGTGCCAGCAGCCAAGTCGGGGGGCCCCAGCATTTT.

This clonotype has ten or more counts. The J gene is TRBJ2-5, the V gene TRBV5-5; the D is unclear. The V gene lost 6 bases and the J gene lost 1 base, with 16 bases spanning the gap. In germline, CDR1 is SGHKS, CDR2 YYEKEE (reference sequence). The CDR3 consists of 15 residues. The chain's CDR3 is CASILMGYLQETQYF. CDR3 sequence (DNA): TGTGCCAGCATCCTGATGGGCTACCTCCAAGAGACCCAGTACTTC.

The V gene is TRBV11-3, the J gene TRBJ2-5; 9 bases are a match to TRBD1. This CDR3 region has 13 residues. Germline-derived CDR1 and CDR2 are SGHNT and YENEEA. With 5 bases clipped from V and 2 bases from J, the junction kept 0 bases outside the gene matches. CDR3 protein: CASSGQGQETQYF. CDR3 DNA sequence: TGTGCCAGCAGCGGACAGGGGCAAGAGACCCAGTACTTC. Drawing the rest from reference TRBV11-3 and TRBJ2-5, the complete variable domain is EAGVVQSPRYKIIEKKQPVAFWCNPISGHNTLYWYLQNLGQGPELLIRYENEEAVDDSQLPKDRFSAERLKGVDSTLKIQPAELGDSAVYLCASSGQGQETQYFGPGTRLLVL.

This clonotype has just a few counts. CDR3 protein: CASMGGAEETQYF. The CDR3 region has the DNA TGTGCCAGCATGGGGGGGGCTGAAGAGACCCAGTACTTC. The chain employs TRBV25-1 and TRBJ2-5, with D possibly being TRBD2 (7 bases). V lost 7 bases and J 3 bases, leaving 12 bases between the germline ends. The CDR3 consists of 13 residues. Germline V gene data show CDR1 as MGHDK and CDR2 as SYGVNS.